The 12 T cell receptor beta chains below were found in one sample sequenced in a study of OX40 agonist ivuxolimab in advanced cancers. TCRdb's copy holds only in-frame clones and misses some; the assay was immunoSEQ multiplex PCR. The sample has 77,000 or so clones; approximately 85% are singletons. The source was CD4+ or CD8+ T cells sorted from blood, collected in a trial of the OX40 agonist ivuxolimab. The receptors were sampled from an adult with an advanced solid tumor such as melanoma, head and neck, liver or kidney cancer.

CDR3 DNA: TGTGCCAGCAGCTTAGGCGGCGGCAAACAAGAGACCCAGTACTTC. Its protein is CASSLGGGKQETQYF. The J gene is TRBJ2-5, the V gene TRBV11-3, with D uncertain. V was pared by 1 base and J by 2 bases, with 11 bases between. The CDR3 is made up of 15 amino acids. CDR1 is SGHNT and CDR2 is YENEEA in the germline V gene. Looking up the rest from reference TRBV11-3 and TRBJ2-5 gives the full variable domain: EAGVVQSPRYKIIEKKQPVAFWCNPISGHNTLYWYLQNLGQGPELLIRYENEEAVDDSQLPKDRFSAERLKGVDSTLKIQPAELGDSAVYLCASSLGGGKQETQYFGPGTRLLVL.

V is TRBV28 and J is TRBJ2-7; possible D gene TRBD1, 5 bases. V dropped 6 bases and J dropped 2 bases, with 17 bases sitting between them. CDR1 and CDR2 (germline): MDHEN, SYDVKM. The CDR3 contains 15 residues. The CDR3 region has the DNA TGTGCCAGCAGGCCCCCAGGGTCCCCGACCTACGAGCAGTACTTC. Protein: CASRPPGSPTYEQYF.

The rearrangement uses TRBV9 and TRBJ1-5, with D unclear. CDR3 length equals 15 residues. From germline, CDR1 is SGDLS and CDR2 YYNGEE. V shed 0 bases and J shed 4 bases, with 11 bases lying between them. This chain's CDR3 is CASSVEIPWNQPQHF. The CDR3 DNA reads as TGTGCCAGCAGCGTAGAGATCCCTTGGAATCAGCCCCAGCATTTT.

The chain joins TRBV15 to TRBJ2-5; no clear D gene. The V gene lost 3 bases and the J gene lost 1 base, with 3 bases spanning the gap. The CDR3 runs 12 residues. CDR1 LNHNV and CDR2 YYDKDF come from the germline V gene (reference sequence). CDR3 nucleotide sequence: TGTGCCACCAGCAGTCCCCAAGAGACCCAGTACTTC. This sequence encodes CATSSPQETQYF.

The chain joins TRBV5-4 to TRBJ2-5; D gene ambiguous. Germline CDR1 SGHNT, CDR2 YYREEE (reference sequence). Between the trimmed V and J ends, which lost 3 bases and 3 bases, there was a span of 15 bases. The CDR3 contains 15 residues. The CDR3 spells CASSWKNQLKETQYF. CDR3 nucleotide sequence: TGTGCCAGCAGCTGGAAAAATCAGCTGAAAGAGACCCAGTACTTC.

The chain has TRBV5-1 and TRBJ1-4; D is unclear. Trimming shortened V by 0 bases and J by 5 bases, and 8 bases separated the two germline ends. Germline assignment: CDR1 SGHRS and CDR2 YFSETQ. CDR3 length equals 14 residues. Here the CDR3 DNA reads TGCGCCAGCAGCTTGGGAGGACTGAATGAAAAACTGTTTTTT. It specifies CASSLGGLNEKLFF.

This rearrangement joins TRBV6-5 to TRBJ2-7, with D perhaps assigned TRBD1 or TRBD2 (6 bases each). CDR3 length: 15 amino acids. Germline CDR1 MNHEY, CDR2 SVGAGI. V dropped 2 bases and J dropped 2 bases, with 13 bases sitting between them. CDR3 bases: TGTGCCAGCAGTTACGGGTCGGGGGCTGCCTACGAGCAGTACTTC. Translation: CASSYGSGAAYEQYF.

The chain has TRBV5-4 and TRBJ2-7, with 7 bases fitting TRBD1. This CDR3 has 16 residues. J lost 0 bases, V lost 2 bases, and 8 bases had no gene match. Per the germline V gene, CDR1 is SGHNT and CDR2 is YYREEE (reference sequence). The CDR3 reads CASSFNPGTASYEQYF. Here the CDR3 DNA reads TGTGCCAGCAGCTTCAACCCCGGGACAGCCTCCTACGAGCAGTACTTC.

The chain has TRBV30 and TRBJ1-1; D gene ambiguous. Germline CDR1 reads GTSNPN; CDR2 reads SVGIG (reference sequence). The CDR3 extends over 11 amino acids. Trimming left V 4 bases short and J 5 bases short, with 8 bases between. CDR3 sequence (DNA): TGTGCCTGGACTCCCTCGACTGAAGCTTTCTTT. This gives the protein CAWTPSTEAFF. Supplemented by reference TRBV30 and TRBJ1-1, the full variable domain reads SQTIHQWPATLVQPVGSPLSLECTVEGTSNPNLYWYRQAAGRGLQLLFYSVGIGQISSEVPQNLSASRPQDRQFILSSKKLLLSDSGFYLCAWTPSTEAFFGQGTRLTVV.

This clone has a handful of counts. The rearrangement joins TRBV27 to TRBJ1-3; D possibly corresponds to TRBD1 (5 bases). CDR3 length: 14 residues. The germline V gene has CDR1 MNHEY and CDR2 SMNVEV (reference sequence). The V and J ends lost 5 bases and 5 bases respectively, with 13 bases between them. CDR3 DNA sequence: TGTGCCAGCAGTCCTTTGGGGGAGAGAAACACCATATATTTT. It codes for CASSPLGERNTIYF.

This sequence joins TRBV10-1 and TRBJ1-5; the D gene is possibly TRBD1 (5 bases). CDR1 is WNHNN and CDR2 is SYGVQD in the germline V gene (reference sequence). Between the trimmed V and J ends, which lost 4 bases and 5 bases, there was a span of 21 bases. The CDR3 covers 17 residues. CDR3 bases: TGCGCCAGCAGTGCGGTCCGGGGACCTAGACCCCATCAGCCCCAGCATTTT. It yields the protein CASSAVRGPRPHQPQHF.

V and J are TRBV6-6 and TRBJ1-1; D unresolved. The V end was cut by 6 bases, the J end by 10 bases, with 12 bases between. Per germline, CDR1 MNHNY and CDR2 SVGAGI (reference sequence). The CDR3 extends over 11 amino acids. The CDR3 DNA reads as TGTGCCAGCAGGGCCGACTCCGTAGCTTTCTTT. It codes for CASRADSVAFF.